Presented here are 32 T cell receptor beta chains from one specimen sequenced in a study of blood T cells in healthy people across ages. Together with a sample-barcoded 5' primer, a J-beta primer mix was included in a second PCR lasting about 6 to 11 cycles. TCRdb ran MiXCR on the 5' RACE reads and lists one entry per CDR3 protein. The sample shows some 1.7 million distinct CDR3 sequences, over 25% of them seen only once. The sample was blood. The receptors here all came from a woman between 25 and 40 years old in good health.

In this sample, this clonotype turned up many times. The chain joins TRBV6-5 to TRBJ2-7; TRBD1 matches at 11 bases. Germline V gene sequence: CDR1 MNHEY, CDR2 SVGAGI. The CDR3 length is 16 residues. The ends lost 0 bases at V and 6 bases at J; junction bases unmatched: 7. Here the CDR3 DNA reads TGTGCCAGCAGTTACTCAGTGGACAGGGGGCCCTTCGAGCAGTACTTC. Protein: CASSYSVDRGPFEQYF.

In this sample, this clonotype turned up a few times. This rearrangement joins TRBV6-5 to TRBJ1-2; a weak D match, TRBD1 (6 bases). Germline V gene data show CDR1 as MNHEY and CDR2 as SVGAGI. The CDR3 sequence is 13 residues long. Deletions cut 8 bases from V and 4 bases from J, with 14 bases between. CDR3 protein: CASGPDRRYGYTF. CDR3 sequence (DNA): TGTGCCAGCGGACCAGACAGGCGCTATGGCTACACCTTC.

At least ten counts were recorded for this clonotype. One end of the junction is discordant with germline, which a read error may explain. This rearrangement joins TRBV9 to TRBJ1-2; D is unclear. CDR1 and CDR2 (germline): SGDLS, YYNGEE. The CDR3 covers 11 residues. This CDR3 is CPSSGILGYTF. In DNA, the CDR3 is TGTCCCAGCAGCGGAATCTTGGGCTACACCTTC.

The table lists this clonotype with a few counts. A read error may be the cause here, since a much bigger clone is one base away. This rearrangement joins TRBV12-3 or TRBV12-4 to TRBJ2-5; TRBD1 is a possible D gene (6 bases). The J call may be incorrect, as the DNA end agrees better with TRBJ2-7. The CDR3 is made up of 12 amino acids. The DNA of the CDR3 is TGTGCCAGCAGGGGCAGGGGCCACGAGCAGTACTTC. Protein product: CASRGRGHEQYF.

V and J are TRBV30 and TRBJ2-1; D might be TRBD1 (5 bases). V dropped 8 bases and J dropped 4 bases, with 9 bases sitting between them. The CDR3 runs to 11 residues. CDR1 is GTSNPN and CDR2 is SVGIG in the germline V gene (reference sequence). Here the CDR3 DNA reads TGTGCCGGACACCGGTACAATGAGCAGTTCTTC. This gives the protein CAGHRYNEQFF.

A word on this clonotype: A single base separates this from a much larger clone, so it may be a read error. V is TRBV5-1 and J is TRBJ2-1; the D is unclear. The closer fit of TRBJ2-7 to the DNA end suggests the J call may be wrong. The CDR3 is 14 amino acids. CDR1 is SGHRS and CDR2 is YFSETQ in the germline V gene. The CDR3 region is CASSLLISYNEQYF. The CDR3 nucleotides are TGCGCCAGCAGCCTATTAATATCCTACAATGAGCAGTACTTC.

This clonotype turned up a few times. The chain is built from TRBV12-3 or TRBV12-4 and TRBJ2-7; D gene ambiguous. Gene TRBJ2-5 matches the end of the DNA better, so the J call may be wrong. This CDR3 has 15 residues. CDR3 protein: CASSLMDPLGGTQYF. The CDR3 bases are TGTGCCAGCAGCCTCATGGATCCTTTGGGCGGGACCCAGTACTTC.

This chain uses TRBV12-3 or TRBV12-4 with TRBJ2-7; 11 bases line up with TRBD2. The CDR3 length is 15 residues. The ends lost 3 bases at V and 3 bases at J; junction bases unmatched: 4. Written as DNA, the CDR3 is TGTGCCAGCAGTTTTCACGGGACTAGCGGCTACGAGCAGTACTTC. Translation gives CASSFHGTSGYEQYF.

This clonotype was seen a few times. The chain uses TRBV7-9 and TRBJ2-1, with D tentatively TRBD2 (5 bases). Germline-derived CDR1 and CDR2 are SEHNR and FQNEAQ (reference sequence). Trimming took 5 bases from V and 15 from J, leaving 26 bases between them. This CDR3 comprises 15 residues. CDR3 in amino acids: CASSPTGVGVFHRFF. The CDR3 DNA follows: TGTGCCAGCAGCCCCACCGGGGTTGGGGTCTTTCATCGGTTCTTC.

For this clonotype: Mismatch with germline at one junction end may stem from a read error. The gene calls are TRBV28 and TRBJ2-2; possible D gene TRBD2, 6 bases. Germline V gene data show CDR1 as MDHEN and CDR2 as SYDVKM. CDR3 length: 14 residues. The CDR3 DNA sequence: TGTGTCAGCAGTTTCCCGGGGGACACCGGGGAGCTGTTTTTT. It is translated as CVSSFPGDTGELFF.

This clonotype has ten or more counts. This CDR3 reads CASRPRVSYGYTF. The CDR3 bases are TGTGCCAGCAGGCCCCGGGTTAGCTATGGCTACACCTTC. The rearrangement joins TRBV5-6 to TRBJ1-2, with unresolved D. This CDR3 contains 13 residues. The V end was cut by 5 bases, the J end by 4 bases, with 12 bases between. Looked up from germline, CDR1 is SGHDT and CDR2 is YYEEEE. The complete variable domain, with remaining parts taken from reference TRBV5-6 and TRBJ1-2, reads DAGVTQSPTHLIKTRGQQVTLRCSPKSGHDTVSWYQQALGQGPQFIFQYYEEEERQRGNFPDRFSGHQFPNYSSELNVNALLLGDSALYLCASRPRVSYGYTFGSGTRLTVV.

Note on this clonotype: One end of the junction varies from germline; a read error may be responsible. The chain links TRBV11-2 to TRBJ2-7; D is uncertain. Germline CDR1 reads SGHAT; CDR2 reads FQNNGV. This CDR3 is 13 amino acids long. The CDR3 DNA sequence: TGTGCCAGCAGTTTAGGTGAGAACCTTCAGCAGTACTTC. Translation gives CASSLGENLQQYF.

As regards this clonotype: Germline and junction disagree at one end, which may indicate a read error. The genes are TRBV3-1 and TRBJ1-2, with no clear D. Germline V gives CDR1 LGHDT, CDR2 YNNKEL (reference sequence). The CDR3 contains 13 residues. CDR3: CACSQDPRLGYTF. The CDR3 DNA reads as TGTGCCTGCAGCCAAGATCCACGACTGGGCTACACCTTC.

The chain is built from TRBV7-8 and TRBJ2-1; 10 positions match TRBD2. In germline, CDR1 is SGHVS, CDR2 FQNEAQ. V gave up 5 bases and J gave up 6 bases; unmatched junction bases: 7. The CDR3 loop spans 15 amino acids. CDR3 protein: CASSPASGRGNEQFF. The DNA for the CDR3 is TGTGCCAGCAGCCCAGCGAGCGGGAGGGGCAATGAGCAGTTCTTC.

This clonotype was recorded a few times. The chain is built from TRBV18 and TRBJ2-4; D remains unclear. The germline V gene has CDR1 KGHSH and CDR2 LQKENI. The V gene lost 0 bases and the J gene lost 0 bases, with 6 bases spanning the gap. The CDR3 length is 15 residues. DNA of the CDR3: TGTGCCAGCTCACCACCTGCACTAGCCAAAAACATTCAGTACTTC. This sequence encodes CASSPPALAKNIQYF. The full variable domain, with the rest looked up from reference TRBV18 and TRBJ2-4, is NAGVMQNPRHLVRRRGQEARLRCSPMKGHSHVYWYRQLPEEGLKFMVYLQKENIIDESGMPKERFSAEFPKEGPSILRIQQVVRGDSAAYFCASSPPALAKNIQYFGAGTRLSVL.

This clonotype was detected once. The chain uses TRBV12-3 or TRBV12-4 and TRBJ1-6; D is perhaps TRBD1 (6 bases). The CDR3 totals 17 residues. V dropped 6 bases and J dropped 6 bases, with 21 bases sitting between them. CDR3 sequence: CASRARFQGRANSPLHF. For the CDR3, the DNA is TGTGCCAGCAGAGCTAGGTTCCAGGGGCGGGCTAATTCACCCCTCCACTTT.

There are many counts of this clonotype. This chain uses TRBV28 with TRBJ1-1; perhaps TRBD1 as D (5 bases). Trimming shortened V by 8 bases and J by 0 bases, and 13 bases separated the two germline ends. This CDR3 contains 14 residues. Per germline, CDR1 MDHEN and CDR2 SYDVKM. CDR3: CASSPGGLNTEAFF. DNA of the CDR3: TGTGCCAGCTCCCCGGGGGGGTTGAACACTGAAGCTTTCTTT.

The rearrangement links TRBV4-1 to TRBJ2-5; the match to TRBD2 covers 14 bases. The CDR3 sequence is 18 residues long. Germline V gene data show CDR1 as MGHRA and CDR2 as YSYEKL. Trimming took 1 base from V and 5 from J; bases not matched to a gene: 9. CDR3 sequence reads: CASSQVWGLAGEEETQYF. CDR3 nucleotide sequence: TGCGCCAGCAGCCAAGTCTGGGGACTAGCGGGAGAGGAGGAGACCCAGTACTTC.

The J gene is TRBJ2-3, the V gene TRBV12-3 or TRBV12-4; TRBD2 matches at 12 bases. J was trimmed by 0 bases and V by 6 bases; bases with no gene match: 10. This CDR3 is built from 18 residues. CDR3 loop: CASSGLAGPGVSTDTQYF. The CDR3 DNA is TGTGCCAGCAGCGGACTAGCGGGGCCTGGGGTAAGCACAGATACGCAGTATTTT.

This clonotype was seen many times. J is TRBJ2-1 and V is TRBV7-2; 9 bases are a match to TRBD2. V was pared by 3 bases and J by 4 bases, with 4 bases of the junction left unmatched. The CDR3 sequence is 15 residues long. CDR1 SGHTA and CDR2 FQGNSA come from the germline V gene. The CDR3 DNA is TGTGCCAGCAGCTTTAGCGGGAGTGGTTACAATGAGCAGTTCTTC. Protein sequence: CASSFSGSGYNEQFF.

CDR3 sequence: CASSPYGTGVGYGYTF. The CDR3 nucleotides are TGTGCCAGCAGCCCGTACGGAACTGGAGTGGGCTATGGCTACACCTTC. This rearrangement joins TRBV14 to TRBJ1-2; no reliable D call. Trimming stripped 4 bases from V and 4 bases from J, with 19 bases between. CDR3 length: 16 residues. CDR1 SGHDN and CDR2 FVKESK come from the germline V gene.

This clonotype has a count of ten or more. The CDR3 sequence is CASGGDGYSYNEQFF. Written as DNA, the CDR3 is TGTGCCAGCGGGGGAGATGGTTACTCCTACAATGAGCAGTTCTTC. V gene TRBV9 combines with J gene TRBJ2-1; D may match TRBD1 or TRBD2 (5 bases each). Looked up from germline, CDR1 is SGDLS and CDR2 is YYNGEE. The CDR3 loop spans 15 amino acids. The V end was cut by 7 bases, the J end by 0 bases, with 14 bases between.

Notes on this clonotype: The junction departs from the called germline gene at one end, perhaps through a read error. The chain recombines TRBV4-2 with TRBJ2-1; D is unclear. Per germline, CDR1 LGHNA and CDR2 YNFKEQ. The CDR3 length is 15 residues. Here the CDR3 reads CASSKERMRYNEQFF. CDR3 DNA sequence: TGTGCCAGCAGCAAAGAAAGAATGCGTTACAATGAGCAGTTCTTC.

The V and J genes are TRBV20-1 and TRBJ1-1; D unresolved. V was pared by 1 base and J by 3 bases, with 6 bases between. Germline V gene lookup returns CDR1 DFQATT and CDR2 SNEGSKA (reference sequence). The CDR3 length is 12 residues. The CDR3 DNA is TGCAGTGCTAGAGGGGGTTACACTGAAGCTTTCTTT. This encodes CSARGGYTEAFF.

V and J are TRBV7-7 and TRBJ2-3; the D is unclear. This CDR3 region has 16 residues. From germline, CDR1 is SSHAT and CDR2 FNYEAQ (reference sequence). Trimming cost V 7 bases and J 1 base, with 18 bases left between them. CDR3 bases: TGTGCCAGCACCATTTATCCCGGGCCTTGCACAGATACGCAGTATTTT. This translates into CASTIYPGPCTDTQYF. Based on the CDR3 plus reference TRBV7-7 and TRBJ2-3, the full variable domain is GAGVSQSPRYKVTKRGQDVTLRCDPISSHATLYWYQQALGQGPEFLTYFNYEAQPDKSGLPSDRFSAERPEGSISTLTIQRTEQRDSAMYRCASTIYPGPCTDTQYFGPGTRLTVL.

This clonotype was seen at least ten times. CDR3 DNA sequence: TGTGCCAGCACTCTCACGACCGGCTTTTCAAATGAGCAGTTCTTC. It codes for CASTLTTGFSNEQFF. J is TRBJ2-1 and V is TRBV27; no definite D call. The ends were cut back, 7 bases at V and 7 bases at J, with 20 bases in the middle. The CDR3 runs 15 residues. CDR1 MNHEY and CDR2 SMNVEV come from the germline V gene (reference sequence).

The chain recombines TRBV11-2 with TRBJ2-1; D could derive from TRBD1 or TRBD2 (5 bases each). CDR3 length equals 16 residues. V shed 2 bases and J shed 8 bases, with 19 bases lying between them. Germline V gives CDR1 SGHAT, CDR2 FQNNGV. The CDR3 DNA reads TGTGCCAGCAGCTTACTACAGCGAGGGGTGTGGGATGAGCAGTTCTTC. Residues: CASSLLQRGVWDEQFF. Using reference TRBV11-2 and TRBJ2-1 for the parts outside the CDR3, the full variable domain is EAGVAQSPRYKIIEKRQSVAFWCNPISGHATLYWYQQILGQGPKLLIQFQNNGVVDDSQLPKDRFSAERLKGVDSTLKIQPAKLEDSAVYLCASSLLQRGVWDEQFFGPGTRLTVL.

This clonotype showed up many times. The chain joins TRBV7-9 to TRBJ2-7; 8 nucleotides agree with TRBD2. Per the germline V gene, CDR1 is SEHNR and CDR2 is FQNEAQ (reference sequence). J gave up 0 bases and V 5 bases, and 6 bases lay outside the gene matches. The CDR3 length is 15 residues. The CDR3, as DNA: TGTGCCAGCAGCCCCGGGGGGGACAACTCCTACGAGCAGTACTTC. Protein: CASSPGGDNSYEQYF.

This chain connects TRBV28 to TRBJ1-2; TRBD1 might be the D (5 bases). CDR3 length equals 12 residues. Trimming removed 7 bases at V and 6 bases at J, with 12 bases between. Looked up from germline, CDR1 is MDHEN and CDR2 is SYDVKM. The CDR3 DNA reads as TGTGCCAGCAAAATGCAGGGTGATGGCTACACCTTC. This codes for CASKMQGDGYTF.

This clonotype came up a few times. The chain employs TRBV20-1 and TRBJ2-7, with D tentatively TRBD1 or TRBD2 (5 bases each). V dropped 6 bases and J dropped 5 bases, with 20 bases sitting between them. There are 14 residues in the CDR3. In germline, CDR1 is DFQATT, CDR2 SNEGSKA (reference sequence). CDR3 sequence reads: CSAPTWDGLDEQYF. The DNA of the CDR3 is TGCAGTGCCCCGACTTGGGACGGTCTGGACGAGCAGTACTTC.

The CDR3 nucleotides are TGCGCCAGCAGGGTCACCTGGACAGGTCGGGATGGCTACACCTTC. Protein sequence: CASRVTWTGRDGYTF. The genes are TRBV5-1 and TRBJ1-2; 7 bases are a match to TRBD1. CDR3 size: 15 residues. CDR1 is SGHRS, CDR2 YFSETQ, per germline. J was trimmed by 6 bases and V by 5 bases; bases with no gene match: 13.

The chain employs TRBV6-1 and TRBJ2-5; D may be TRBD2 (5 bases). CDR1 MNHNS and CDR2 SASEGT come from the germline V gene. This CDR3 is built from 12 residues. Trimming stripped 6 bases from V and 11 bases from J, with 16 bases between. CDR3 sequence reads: CASSWERNEQYF. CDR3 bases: TGTGCCAGCAGCTGGGAGCGAAATGAGCAGTACTTC.